This passage covers 19 T cell receptor beta chains from one sample sequenced in a study of blood T cell repertoires in COVID-19. TCRdb keeps only in-frame clones here, not all; method: immunoSEQ multiplex PCR. The sample lists around 87,000 clones; roughly 90% were seen once. Sequencing was carried out using peripheral blood. These receptors came from a human donor with active COVID-19. The donor label of this sample is uncertain.

The chain links TRBV21-1 to TRBJ1-1; the table names TRBD1, a call not compared with the DNA. TRBV21-1 is a listed pseudogene. The CDR3 is made up of 16 amino acids. The CDR3 sequence is CASSNRDRVLSAEAFF. The CDR3, as DNA: TGTGCCAGCAGCAACCGGGACAGGGTTCTTTCGGCTGAAGCTTTCTTT.

The chain joins TRBV30 to TRBJ1-5, with TRBD1 as a possible D gene (5 bases). Trimming cost V 2 bases and J 0 bases, with 14 bases left between them. Per the germline V gene, CDR1 is GTSNPN and CDR2 is SVGIG (reference sequence). The CDR3 is 16 amino acids. The chain's CDR3 is CAWSLGGGASNQPQHF. CDR3 in DNA: TGTGCCTGGAGTCTGGGCGGGGGAGCTAGCAATCAGCCCCAGCATTTT.

The chain combines TRBV9 with TRBJ1-1; tentatively, D is TRBD1 (5 bases). Trimming removed 0 bases at V and 2 bases at J, with 14 bases between. Germline CDR1 is SGDLS and CDR2 is YYNGEE. CDR3 length: 16 amino acids. CDR3 sequence reads: CASSVASQGINTEAFF. DNA for the CDR3: TGTGCCAGCAGCGTAGCCTCCCAGGGAATTAACACTGAAGCTTTCTTT.

For the CDR3, the DNA is TGTGCCAGCCTAGGTACAGGGAATGGCTACACCTTC. Translation: CASLGTGNGYTF. The rearrangement joins TRBV12-3 or TRBV12-4 to TRBJ1-2; a weak D match, TRBD1 (6 bases). The V end was cut by 8 bases, the J end by 6 bases, with 13 bases between. The CDR3 loop spans 12 amino acids.

This chain links TRBV7-9 with TRBJ1-2; TRBD1 agrees at 8 bases. Germline loops: CDR1 SEHNR, CDR2 FQNEAQ (reference sequence). The CDR3 loop spans 18 amino acids. V gave up 0 bases and J gave up 0 bases; unmatched junction bases: 9. The CDR3 nucleotides are TGTGCCAGCAGCTTAGCGGGGGACAGGACGGATGCTAACTATGGCTACACCTTC. This codes for CASSLAGDRTDANYGYTF.

V and J are TRBV6-5 and TRBJ1-4, with a tentative D call TRBD1 (6 bases). Germline CDR1 MNHEY, CDR2 SVGAGI. This CDR3 is 14 amino acids long. V lost 10 bases to trimming and J lost 5 bases, with 17 bases between them. CDR3 nucleotides: TGTGCCACCCACCTAACGAGGGGGAATGAAAAACTGTTTTTT. Translating it yields CATHLTRGNEKLFF.

This clone was counted once. J is TRBJ2-3 and V is TRBV6-7; 13 bases are shared with TRBD2. TRBV6-7 carries the ORF label, with uncertain function. V was pared by 6 bases and J by 0 bases, with 15 bases of the junction left unmatched. The CDR3 loop spans 20 amino acids. The CDR3 region is CASRPRLAGGKLTSTDTQYF. CDR3 DNA sequence: TGTGCCAGCAGACCAAGACTAGCGGGGGGAAAACTAACTAGCACAGATACGCAGTATTTT.

The V gene is TRBV5-5, the J gene TRBJ1-3, with D uncertain. From germline, CDR1 is SGHKS and CDR2 YYEKEE (reference sequence). Trimming shortened V by 1 base and J by 0 bases, and 8 bases separated the two germline ends. The length of the CDR3 is 15 residues. The DNA for the CDR3 is TGTGCCAGCAGCTTGTTCCTCCCCTCTGGAAACACCATATATTTT. This gives the protein CASSLFLPSGNTIYF. The variable domain in full, with the rest retrieved from reference TRBV5-5 and TRBJ1-3, is DAGVTQSPTHLIKTRGQQVTLRCSPISGHKSVSWYQQVLGQGPQFIFQYYEKEERGRGNFPDRFSARQFPNYSSELNVNALLLGDSALYLCASSLFLPSGNTIYFGEGSWLTVV.

This chain joins TRBV5-6 and TRBJ1-2; D gene uncertain. Trimming cost V 0 bases and J 1 base, with 7 bases left between them. This CDR3 has 14 amino acids. Germline values: CDR1 SGHDT, CDR2 YYEEEE. CDR3 coding DNA: TGTGCCAGCAGCTTGGTTGGCGGTAACTATGGCTACACCTTC. Translation: CASSLVGGNYGYTF.

This chain joins TRBV5-5 and TRBJ2-1; weak D call: TRBD2 (5 bases). Deletions cut 1 base from V and 5 bases from J, with 7 bases between. Germline V gene lookup returns CDR1 SGHKS and CDR2 YYEKEE (reference sequence). This CDR3 is built from 13 residues. The CDR3 here is CASSLNGDNEQFF. CDR3 DNA: TGTGCCAGCAGCTTGAACGGGGACAATGAGCAGTTCTTC.

This clone appeared a single time. The chain uses TRBV2 and TRBJ1-1; D may be TRBD1 (6 bases). This CDR3 has 15 residues. V gave up 6 bases and J gave up 1 base, with 15 bases separating them. CDR1 SNHLY and CDR2 FYNNEI come from the germline V gene. The CDR3 coding sequence is TGTGCCAGCAGCTCCCGGGGGGCGAGGAACACTGAAGCTTTCTTT. This sequence encodes CASSSRGARNTEAFF.

J is TRBJ2-5 and V is TRBV19; TRBD1 agrees at 9 bases. J lost 5 bases, V lost 5 bases, and 6 bases had no gene match. From germline, CDR1 is LNHDA and CDR2 SQIVND (reference sequence). This CDR3 has 14 amino acids. The DNA of the CDR3 is TGTGCCAGTAGTGGTTGGACAGGGGACGAGACCCAGTACTTC. This codes for CASSGWTGDETQYF.

The rearrangement joins TRBV7-9 to TRBJ2-1, with TRBD1 identical over 8 bases. The length of the CDR3 is 18 residues. Trimming removed 1 base from V and 0 bases from J; junction bases left unmatched: 8. Germline values: CDR1 SEHNR, CDR2 FQNEAQ (reference sequence). CDR3: CASSLVSARGLSYNEQFF. CDR3 nucleotides: TGTGCCAGCAGCTTAGTTTCCGCCAGGGGGCTCTCCTACAATGAGCAGTTCTTC.

This clone was detected only once. V gene TRBV28 combines with J gene TRBJ2-7; 9 bases are shared with TRBD1. The CDR3 length is 17 residues. V lost 5 bases to trimming and J lost 1 base; unmatched junction nucleotides: 12. Germline CDR1 reads MDHEN; CDR2 reads SYDVKM. The CDR3 DNA is TGTGCCAGCAGTCCAACACGACAGGGGGTTACGTCCTACGAGCAGTACTTC. It translates to CASSPTRQGVTSYEQYF.

The V gene is TRBV5-1, the J gene TRBJ2-1; D unresolved. The germline V and J ends were trimmed by 0 bases and 0 bases, with 10 bases remaining between them. Germline V gene lookup returns CDR1 SGHRS and CDR2 YFSETQ. CDR3 length: 16 amino acids. The CDR3, as DNA: TGCGCCAGCAGCTTGGCACCGAGCCACTCCTACAATGAGCAGTTCTTC. Amino acid sequence: CASSLAPSHSYNEQFF.

The chain has TRBV28 and TRBJ1-6; a weak D match, TRBD1 (5 bases). The CDR3 totals 13 residues. CDR1 MDHEN and CDR2 SYDVKM come from the germline V gene. V was trimmed by 1 base and J by 9 bases, leaving 7 bases between them. CDR3 sequence reads: CASSLLGVSPLHF. CDR3 nucleotide sequence: TGTGCCAGCAGTTTATTAGGGGTTTCACCCCTCCACTTT. Full variable domain (remainder filled in from reference TRBV28 and TRBJ1-6): DVKVTQSSRYLVKRTGEKVFLECVQDMDHENMFWYRQDPGLGLRLIYFSYDVKMKEKGDIPEGYSVSREKKERFSLILESASTNQTSMYLCASSLLGVSPLHFGNGTRLTVT.

For this clone: Mismatch with germline at one junction end may stem from a read error. The chain joins TRBV12-3 or TRBV12-4 to TRBJ2-1; D is perhaps TRBD2 (6 bases). The CDR3 runs 13 residues. In DNA form, the CDR3 reads TGTGCCAGCACTTTAGGTGGAGGGTTTGAGCAGTTCTTC. This sequence encodes CASTLGGGFEQFF.

This chain uses TRBV5-6 with TRBJ2-4; D gene uncertain. The V end lost 0 bases, the J end lost 3 bases, and 16 bases lay between the germline ends. The CDR3 contains 17 residues. CDR1 is SGHDT and CDR2 is YYEEEE in the germline V gene. CDR3 nucleotide sequence: TGTGCCAGCAGCTTGGCCGCGGAGATGGATCTCAAAAACATTCAGTACTTC. Its protein product is CASSLAAEMDLKNIQYF.

Here the CDR3 DNA reads TGCGCCAGCAGTGCAAACCACGAGTACACTGAAGCTTTCTTT. Translated, it gives CASSANHEYTEAFF. The gene calls are TRBV10-2 and TRBJ1-1, with D unclear. The CDR3 spans 14 residues. Germline values: CDR1 WSHSY, CDR2 SAAADI. Trimming cost V 4 bases and J 3 bases, with 12 bases left between them.